This TCR beta chain was captured in a study of PD-L1 blockade in urothelial cancer. The wider study: Patients commenced atezolizumab around 2014, and it was given at 1,200 mg intravenously every 3 weeks. A median of approximately 140,000 T cells was found in the blood samples. Study observations and caveats: Tumor-associated clones in the blood of durable-benefit patients grew more at 3 weeks.

CDR1 and CDR2 (germline): SGHAT, FQNNGV. The CDR3 extends over 14 amino acids. V was pared by 5 bases and J by 4 bases, with 14 bases between. About this clone: What it recognizes is unknown.

Assay: immunoSEQ multiplex PCR; the TCRdb copy retains only in-frame clones and omits some. The sample records 75,000 to 95,000 clones, 90% being singletons. Sequencing was performed on PBMCs, taken around atezolizumab (anti-PD-L1) treatment. The sequence was obtained from a man in his sixties with urothelial cancer. The chain joins TRBV11-2 to TRBJ1-2; D is undetermined. CDR3 sequence (DNA): TGTGCCAGCAGCGAAGGAAGGGCGGGCTATGGCTACACCTTC. Protein: CASSEGRAGYGYTF.